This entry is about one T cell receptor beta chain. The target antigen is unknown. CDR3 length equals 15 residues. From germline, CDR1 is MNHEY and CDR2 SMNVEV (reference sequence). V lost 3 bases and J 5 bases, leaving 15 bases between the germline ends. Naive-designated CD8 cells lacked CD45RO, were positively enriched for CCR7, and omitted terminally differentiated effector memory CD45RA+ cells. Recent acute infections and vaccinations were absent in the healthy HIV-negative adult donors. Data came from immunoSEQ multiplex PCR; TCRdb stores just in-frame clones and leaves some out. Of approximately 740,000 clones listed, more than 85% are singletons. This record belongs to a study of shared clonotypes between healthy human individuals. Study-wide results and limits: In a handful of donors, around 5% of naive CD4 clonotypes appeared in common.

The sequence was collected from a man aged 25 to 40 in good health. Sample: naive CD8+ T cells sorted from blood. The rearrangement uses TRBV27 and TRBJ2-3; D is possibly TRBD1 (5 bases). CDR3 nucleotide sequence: TGTGCCAGCAGTTTGTTGGGGCCGGCCGAAGATACGCAGTATTTT. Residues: CASSLLGPAEDTQYF.